A selection of T cell receptor beta chains follows, all from one sample in a study of PD-1 blockade in classical Hodgkin lymphoma. Using immunoSEQ multiplex PCR, the repertoire was profiled, and TCRdb retains in-frame clones only, with some absent. The sample shows about 94,000 clones, 89% of them seen only once. Sequencing used peripheral blood mononuclear cells (PBMCs), obtained before the second cycle of nivolumab. These receptors all come from a human donor with classical Hodgkin lymphoma. CDR3s leave out the opening cysteine and the closing phenylalanine or tryptophan. The order of the fields is clone size, D gene, J gene, V gene, CDR3 protein. D genes are given only for firm matches. Rows may omit the clone size; those that give it use once, few, many or a size class.

- - TRBJ2-5 TRBV10-3 AISKKTEETQY
- - TRBJ1-6 TRBV7-2 ASSLEGGNSPLH
- - TRBJ2-1 TRBV9 ASSPQFVGLRYNEQF
- TRBD2 TRBJ2-7 TRBV27 ASRTLAGGPYEQY
- - TRBJ1-4 TRBV7-8 ASSLQGLEEANEKLF
- - TRBJ2-6 TRBV7-9 ASSSRQRQFSGANVLT
- - TRBJ2-2 TRBV4-1 ASSQGTGELF
- - TRBJ1-2 TRBV7-8 ASSLDSGYGYT
- - TRBJ2-5 TRBV28 ASRPLQGQETQY
- - TRBJ2-5 TRBV4-2 ASSRSGTDQETQY
- TRBD1 TRBJ1-2 TRBV18 ASSQKKQGHYGYT
- - TRBJ1-1 TRBV7-6 ASSLGPLRGARDTEAF
- - TRBJ1-4 TRBV19 ASSIGVYDRIV
- - TRBJ1-1 TRBV4-1 ASSQEFGEAF
- TRBD1 TRBJ2-1 TRBV7-9 ASSPGTGFNEQF
- TRBD1 TRBJ2-7 TRBV27 ASSLGQGAYEQY
- - TRBJ2-2 TRBV27 ASVADTGELF
once TRBD2 TRBJ2-3 TRBV28 ASRREGSSTDTQY
- TRBD1 TRBJ1-2 TRBV6-1 ASSRLTWTGDGYT
- TRBD2 TRBJ2-1 TRBV28 ASSLLLAQNEQF
- - TRBJ1-4 TRBV4-2 ASSQGGGSGEKLF
- - TRBJ1-6 TRBV7-6 ASSLRGDNSPLH
- - TRBJ2-1 TRBV13 ASRRGADQSSYNEQF
- - TRBJ1-4 TRBV25-1 ASSDPRGREKLF
- TRBD2 TRBJ2-7 TRBV4-2 ASSEGLSSYEQY
- - TRBJ1-6 TRBV9 ASSLLGNSPLH
- - TRBJ2-7 TRBV27 ASSPTHRPYEQY
- - TRBJ1-4 TRBV10-2 ASTGGGEKLF
- - TRBJ2-5 TRBV20-1 SLSKETQY
- - TRBJ2-2 TRBV9 ASSVGLRRSIANTGELF
few - TRBJ2-1 TRBV4-1 ASRGRRDEQF
- - TRBJ1-2 TRBV11-2 ASSFGSSSFNYGYT